The next 4 T cell receptor beta chains were all read from a single sample in a study of cytomegalovirus exposure and HLA in healthy donors. It was with 60 Vbeta and 13 Jbeta primers that the PCR ran. The table came from immunoSEQ multiplex PCR; TCRdb's copy has only in-frame clones and leaves some out. This sample has 250,000 or so clones; about nine tenths occur once, and the top ten carry about 1.5%. Sequencing used PBMCs. Every receptor here comes from a girl aged 2-10 years in good health and CMV-seronegative.

This clone was seen a single time. The CDR3 nucleotides read TGCGCCAGCAGTGAAGGGAGCCCATATTCACCCCTCCACTTT. Protein product: CASSEGSPYSPLHF. This sequence joins TRBV10-1 and TRBJ1-6; unclear D gene. This CDR3 contains 14 residues. Germline V gene data show CDR1 as WNHNN and CDR2 as SYGVQD (reference sequence). Deletions cut 3 bases from V and 8 bases from J, with 11 bases between.

V gene TRBV7-3 combines with J gene TRBJ1-5, with a possible D match to TRBD1 (5 bases). The CDR3 spans 13 residues. From germline, CDR1 is SGHTA and CDR2 FQGTGA. V gave up 2 bases and J gave up 6 bases, with 8 bases separating them. The CDR3 reads CASSLGRGQPQHF. DNA for the CDR3: TGTGCCAGCAGCTTAGGAAGGGGTCAGCCCCAGCATTTT. Full variable domain (rest looked up from reference TRBV7-3 and TRBJ1-5): GAGVSQTPSNKVTEKGKYVELRCDPISGHTALYWYRQSLGQGPEFLIYFQGTGAADDSGLPNDRFFAVRPEGSVSTLKIQRTERGDSAVYLCASSLGRGQPQHFGDGTRLSIL.

This chain links TRBV10-3 with TRBJ2-7, with 8 bases fitting TRBD1. The CDR3 is made up of 15 amino acids. Germline values: CDR1 ENHRY, CDR2 SYGVKD. The V segment lost 3 bases and the J segment 5 bases; nucleotides outside the gene matches: 9. Written as DNA, the CDR3 is TGTGCCATCAGTGATAGCACAGGGGGGCTCCACGAGCAGTACTTC. Amino acid sequence: CAISDSTGGLHEQYF.

The chain uses TRBV27 and TRBJ2-3; 7 nucleotides match TRBD2. The CDR3 loop spans 15 amino acids. The J segment lost 5 bases and the V segment lost 4 bases, leaving 9 bases of the junction unmatched. CDR1 and CDR2 from the germline V gene are MNHEY and SMNVEV (reference sequence). CDR3 nucleotide sequence: TGTGCCAGCAGTTCTTGGGAGGGGCTGGGAGATACGCAGTATTTT. Translated: CASSSWEGLGDTQYF.